This entry is about one TCR beta chain. Its antigen remains unidentified. This table comes from immunoSEQ multiplex PCR, and its TCRdb copy is limited to in-frame clones, with some not included. Here the sample spans around 60,000 clones, less than 90% being singletons. This sample is drawn from a study of a mutant IDH1 vaccine in newly diagnosed glioma. The CDR3 runs 14 residues. V lost 5 bases and J 8 bases, leaving 15 bases between the germline ends. The germline CDR1 and CDR2 sequences are SGHAT and FQNNGV. Time point reported: week 47, end of study. The study gave 300 ug of mutant IDH1 20-mer peptide per vaccine dose, with topical imiquimod.

Sequenced material: PBMCs, taken from a glioma patient whose treatment included an IDH1 peptide vaccine. The sequence derives from a young man with glioma. This chain uses TRBV11-2 with TRBJ2-2, with D possibly TRBD1 on 5 matching bases. Here the CDR3 DNA reads TGTGCCAGCAGCGGCGGCAGGGATAGTGGGGAGCTGTTTTTT. It is translated as CASSGGRDSGELFF. Using reference TRBV11-2 and TRBJ2-2 for the parts outside the CDR3, the full variable domain is EAGVAQSPRYKIIEKRQSVAFWCNPISGHATLYWYQQILGQGPKLLIQFQNNGVVDDSQLPKDRFSAERLKGVDSTLKIQPAKLEDSAVYLCASSGGRDSGELFFGEGSRLTVL.